Below, one T cell receptor (beta chain) is given with its context. The record originates from a study of blood T cell repertoires in COVID-19. In the study overall: COVID-19 samples from acute and convalescent phases originated in the United States, Italy and Spain. Sample material is recorded as cDNA or gDNA derived from T cells, B-cell-depleted T cells, or PBMCs.

Trimming took 3 bases from V and 9 from J; bases not matched to a gene: 15. The CDR3 is 16 amino acids. Germline CDR1 is SGHTA and CDR2 is FQGTGA. In the study's own analysis: Counts of nucleated cells, estimated from reference gene primer amplification, were obtained. Measured with immunoSEQ multiplex PCR; TCRdb has only the in-frame clones, and not every one. The D gene and trimming were derived from the DNA, and the V and J assignments and clone size from that table. The sample contains around 93,000 clones, 80% to 90% of which appear only once. The chain is built from TRBV7-3 and TRBJ1-1; 8 bases are shared with TRBD1. Sequencing was performed on peripheral blood. This TCR was sampled from a man older than 75 with acute or convalescent COVID-19. CDR3 sequence (DNA): TGTGCCAGCAGCTTGGGGGACAGGATGGAGGGGGCGAAAGCTTTCTTT. As protein: CASSLGDRMEGAKAFF.